These 9 T cell receptor beta chains came from one sample sequenced in a study of tumor-infiltrating lymphocytes in glioblastoma multiforme. TCR beta libraries were built from RNA through three nested multiplex PCR rounds using modified ARM-PCR. TCRdb passed the multiplex PCR reads through MiXCR, listing each CDR3 protein once. The sample contains about 15,000 distinct CDR3 sequences, over 65% of which appear only once. Sequencing was done on a sample of brain tumor tissue. The receptors here all came from a male donor with glioblastoma.

This clonotype was seen a few times. A much larger clone lies a single base off, so this may be a read error. The chain carries TRBV11-2 and TRBJ2-1; no clear D gene. The CDR3 spans 16 residues. The germline V gene has CDR1 SGHAT and CDR2 FQNNGV. The V and J ends lost 2 bases and 6 bases respectively, with 17 bases between them. The CDR3 region has the DNA TGTGCCAGCAGCTTAAGGGCCCAGTCAGTCGTCAATGAGCAGTTCTTC. Protein: CASSLRAQSVVNEQFF.

In its sample, this clonotype is medium-sized (0.01 to 0.1%). The V gene is TRBV6-1, the J gene TRBJ2-7, with a tentative D call TRBD1 (5 bases). Germline CDR1 MNHNS, CDR2 SASEGT. Trimming cost V 7 bases and J 4 bases, with 11 bases left between them. This CDR3 contains 12 residues. CDR3 DNA sequence: TGTGCCAGCAACGGAGACAGTTACGAGCAGTACTTC. Translated: CASNGDSYEQYF.

Concerning this clonotype: A junction end diverges from the germline sequence, so it may reflect a read error. This chain uses TRBV7-3 with TRBJ2-5; unclear D gene. Germline CDR1 SGHTA, CDR2 FQGTGA. The CDR3 runs 13 residues. The DNA for the CDR3 is TGTGCCGGCAGCTTAATAGGTAGTGAGACCCAGTACTTC. It specifies CAGSLIGSETQYF.

Regarding this clonotype: Germline is not matched at one junction end, which may reflect a read error. This chain uses TRBV11-3 with TRBJ2-1, with unresolved D. The CDR3 totals 13 residues. Germline V lookup: CDR1 SGHNT, CDR2 YENEEA. The DNA of the CDR3 is TGTGCCCGCAGCTTAGTTTACGTCAATGAGCAGTTCTTC. Encoded protein: CARSLVYVNEQFF.

The chain uses TRBV11-2 and TRBJ2-7; 7 nucleotides line up with TRBD1. Trimming at V came to 7 bases and at J to 10 bases, leaving 19 bases not matched to a gene. Germline CDR1 reads SGHAT; CDR2 reads FQNNGV. This CDR3 region has 15 residues. CDR3 in DNA: TGTGCCAGCAACTTTTCCACAGACAGGGTATGGGATCAGTACTTC. Its protein is CASNFSTDRVWDQYF.

This clonotype turned up a few times. This clone may be a read error of a much larger clone one base away. The genes are TRBV11-2 and TRBJ1-1; D is ambiguous. With 10 bases removed from V and 9 bases from J, the gap between germline ends came to 21 bases. There are 13 residues in the CDR3. The germline V gene has CDR1 SGHAT and CDR2 FQNNGV. CDR3 protein: CAITLGLGVKAFF. CDR3 bases: TGTGCCATCACCTTAGGGCTGGGAGTGAAAGCTTTCTTT.

Note on this clonotype: Sequence at one end of the junction differs from germline and may be a read error. The rearrangement joins TRBV28 to TRBJ2-5; D is unclear. Germline CDR1 is MDHEN and CDR2 is SYDVKM. The CDR3 is made up of 12 amino acids. Written as DNA, the CDR3 is TGTGCCAGCTGTTTGATTTTAGAGACCCAGTACTTC. Translated: CASCLILETQYF.

The rearrangement joins TRBV2 to TRBJ2-3; 7 nucleotides agree with TRBD2. This CDR3 spans 16 amino acids. From germline, CDR1 is SNHLY and CDR2 FYNNEI. CDR3 amino acids: CVTSQRGRAREDTQYF. The CDR3, as DNA: TGTGTCACCAGCCAACGAGGGAGGGCCAGGGAAGATACGCAGTATTTT.

This clonotype was seen just once. Since the CDR3 does not end with the conserved phenylalanine or tryptophan, this likely comes from a read error. The chain links TRBV9 to TRBJ1-1; D ambiguous. Germline CDR1 SGDLS, CDR2 YYNGEE. This CDR3 is 14 amino acids long. Trimming stripped 4 bases from V and 10 bases from J, with 20 bases between. In DNA form, the CDR3 reads TGTGCCAGCAGCCCCACGCCGGAGACTCCCGGAGCTTTCTGT. Translated, it gives CASSPTPETPGAFC.